Below, 10 T cell receptor beta chains from the same sample are listed, as sequenced in a study of tumor-infiltrating lymphocytes in oesophageal squamous cell carcinoma. TCRdb called the PCR reads again in MiXCR, with one record for every CDR3 protein. The sample consists of almost 20,000 distinct CDR3 sequences, less than 50% of them appearing once. Material for sequencing was blood. These receptors originate from a male donor with esophageal squamous cell carcinoma.

This clonotype is large (0.1 to 1%). The chain combines TRBV7-2 with TRBJ2-1; perhaps TRBD1 as D (6 bases). Germline V gives CDR1 SGHTA, CDR2 FQGNSA. CDR3 length equals 13 residues. V lost 4 bases and J 7 bases, leaving 11 bases between the germline ends. The CDR3 DNA reads as TGTGCCAGCAGCTCTAGGGGGATAAATGAGCAGTTCTTC. As protein: CASSSRGINEQFF.

The chain carries TRBV6-6 and TRBJ2-3; D perhaps matches TRBD1 (5 bases). TRBJ2-7 matches the DNA end more closely, so the J call is doubtful. Germline V gene lookup returns CDR1 MNHNY and CDR2 SVGAGI (reference sequence). There are 12 residues in the CDR3. CDR3 loop: CASKGRVVEQYF. The CDR3 DNA reads as TGTGCCAGCAAGGGCAGGGTGGTCGAGCAGTACTTC.

This clonotype was seen repeatedly, ten times or more. It may be a read error: a sequence one base away is much more abundant. The chain uses TRBV6-1 and TRBJ1-5; D perhaps matches TRBD1 (5 bases). This CDR3 has 13 amino acids. Germline lookup yields CDR1 MNHNS and CDR2 SASEGT. V lost 6 bases and J lost 1, with 7 bases in between. CDR3 region: CASSRDSNQPQHF. In DNA, the CDR3 is TGTGCCAGCAGCCGGGACAGCAATCAGCCCCAGCATTTT.

This rearrangement joins TRBV7-9 to TRBJ2-3; D ambiguous. V lost 5 bases and J 4 bases, leaving 7 bases between the germline ends. Per the germline V gene, CDR1 is SEHNR and CDR2 is FQNEAQ (reference sequence). There are 12 residues in the CDR3. The CDR3 DNA reads TGTGCCAGCAGCGGGAAAGCAGATACGCAGTATTTT. Its protein product is CASSGKADTQYF.

Worth noting for this clonotype: A single base separates this from a much larger clone, so it may be a read error. CDR3 in DNA: TGTGCCAGCTCACCGATCCCGGGAGCGAACACCGGGGAGCTGTATTTT. Protein product: CASSPIPGANTGELYF. The chain combines TRBV18 with TRBJ2-3; TRBD2 is a possible D gene (6 bases). Trimming cost V 3 bases and J 14 bases, with 27 bases left between them. Germline loops: CDR1 KGHSH, CDR2 LQKENI. The CDR3 is made up of 16 amino acids. The full variable domain, rest sourced from reference TRBV18 and TRBJ2-3, is NAGVMQNPRHLVRRRGQEARLRCSPMKGHSHVYWYRQLPEEGLKFMVYLQKENIIDESGMPKERFSAEFPKEGPSILRIQQVVRGDSAAYFCASSPIPGANTGELYFGPGTRLTVL.

This clonotype is labeled medium-sized. The chain has TRBV10-1 and TRBJ1-5, with a possible D match to TRBD1 (6 bases). V lost 10 bases, J lost 9 bases, and 16 bases lay in between. CDR1 and CDR2 (germline): WNHNN, SYGVQD (reference sequence). The length of the CDR3 is 12 residues. CDR3 sequence (DNA): TGCGCCAACCCGGACAGCCACGGGCCCCAGCATTTT. This translates into CANPDSHGPQHF.

This clonotype was recorded many times. This chain links TRBV6-1 with TRBJ1-1; D possibly corresponds to TRBD1 (6 bases). The CDR3 runs to 13 residues. Germline CDR1 MNHNS, CDR2 SASEGT. Trimming stripped 5 bases from V and 8 bases from J, with 15 bases between. The CDR3 DNA reads TGTGCCAGCAGTACCTACAGGGCTAGAGAAGCTTTCTTT. It codes for CASSTYRAREAFF.

The chain is built from TRBV15 and TRBJ2-2, with D possibly TRBD1 on 5 matching bases. The CDR3 consists of 14 residues. Looked up from germline, CDR1 is LNHNV and CDR2 is YYDKDF (reference sequence). The germline V and J ends were trimmed by 1 base and 6 bases, with 9 bases remaining between them. CDR3 bases: TGTGCCACCAGCAGAGTTTTGGGGCCCGGGGAGCTGTTTTTT. Its translation is CATSRVLGPGELFF.

This clonotype is medium-sized within its sample. The chain combines TRBV7-2 with TRBJ1-2; D may be TRBD1 (6 bases). Trimming took 3 bases from V and 3 from J, leaving 8 bases between them. Germline CDR1 SGHTA, CDR2 FQGNSA. The CDR3 spans 13 residues. The CDR3 protein is CASSLDSDYGYTF. The CDR3 nucleotides are TGTGCCAGCAGCTTGGACAGTGACTATGGCTACACCTTC.

This clonotype has a handful of counts. The V gene is TRBV18, the J gene TRBJ1-4; D ambiguous. The V and J ends lost 2 bases and 4 bases respectively, with 2 bases between them. The germline gives CDR1 KGHSH, CDR2 LQKENI. The CDR3 spans 12 residues. The CDR3 region is CASSPSNEKLFF. In DNA form, the CDR3 reads TGTGCCAGCTCACCAAGTAATGAAAAACTGTTTTTT.